This record concerns one TCR beta chain sequence. Its antigen is unidentified. Germline assignment: CDR1 SGHDT and CDR2 YYEEEE. The V and J ends lost 4 bases and 0 bases, in that order; junction bases with no gene match: 3. This CDR3 spans 15 amino acids. The authors extracted RNA and reverse transcribed it into cDNA as the sequencing template. Profiling relied on immunoSEQ multiplex PCR, and the TCRdb table lists in-frame clones only, not all of them. The sample includes 100,000 to 130,000 clones, approximately 59% seen only once; the top ten take around 20%. This entry belongs to a study of CD8+ T cells in alopecia areata. General study findings and limits: Relative to normal scalp, lesional scalp, especially alopecia totalis/universalis, showed higher clonality. Compared with mice, patients displayed less clear TCR sharing, possibly for HLA-related reasons.

Cell sorting was applied to PBMCs, and CD4+ and CD8+ T cells were collected. The genes are TRBV5-6 and TRBJ2-2, with 7 bases that match TRBD1. Material: CD8+ T cells sorted from blood. This receptor was identified in a human donor in good health. CDR3 in DNA: TGTGCCAGCAGCCCCGGGACAGCGAACACCGGGGAGCTGTTTTTT. This translates into CASSPGTANTGELFF.